Below are 28 T cell receptor beta chains sequenced from a single sample in a study of blood T cells in healthy people across ages. A second PCR, run for roughly 7 to 11 cycles, used a sample-barcoded 5' primer plus a J-beta primer mix. Each CDR3 protein gets one entry after TCRdb re-called the 5' RACE reads with MiXCR. Of 380,000 or so distinct CDR3 sequences listed, about 49% were seen once; the top ten hold under 60%. The specimen sequenced was blood. The receptor set was obtained from a man aged 55 to 70 in good health.

The CDR3 DNA sequence: TGCAGTGCCAGCCAGATCCGGACAGGGGTCGGCTACACCTTC. This encodes CSASQIRTGVGYTF. The chain employs TRBV20-1 and TRBJ1-2; 9 nucleotides align to TRBD1. CDR3 length: 14 residues. The V and J ends lost 6 bases and 8 bases, in that order; junction bases with no gene match: 13. The germline V gene has CDR1 DFQATT and CDR2 SNEGSKA (reference sequence).

This chain links TRBV4-2 with TRBJ2-5, with 10 positions matching TRBD1. V was clipped by 4 bases and J by 11 bases; unmatched bases: 16. The CDR3 contains 16 residues. Germline CDR1 LGHNA, CDR2 YNFKEQ. In nucleotides, the CDR3 is TGTGCCAGCAGCCCCCAGGGACAGGGGACCTACAATGAGCAGTACTTC. Translation: CASSPQGQGTYNEQYF.

Comment on this clonotype: A read error may produce the germline difference seen at one junction end. The J gene is TRBJ1-1, the V gene TRBV20-1; TRBD1 matches at 9 bases. The CDR3 totals 14 residues. CDR1 DFQATT and CDR2 SNEGSKA come from the germline V gene (reference sequence). CDR3 nucleotide sequence: TGTAGTGCGAGAAAAAACAGGGGGCGGGCTGAAGCTTTCTTT. Protein: CSARKNRGRAEAFF.

As to this clonotype: Its ends do not fully match the called genes, so a read error is possible. The V and J genes are TRBV20-1 and TRBJ2-3; perhaps D is TRBD1 or TRBD2 (5 bases each). The length of the CDR3 is 14 residues. In germline, CDR1 is DFQATT, CDR2 SNEGSKA (reference sequence). In nucleotides, the CDR3 is TGCGGTGCTGTCGGGTCGGGGACCCCAGGTACGCAGTATTTT. This sequence encodes CGAVGSGTPGTQYF.

The rearrangement links TRBV7-2 to TRBJ2-5; 12 bases align to TRBD2. The J call is doubtful: the DNA matches TRBJ2-7 better. This CDR3 spans 17 amino acids. Germline V gene sequence: CDR1 SGHTA, CDR2 FQGNSA. The CDR3 reads CASSPVPLAGGGVEQYF. Here the CDR3 DNA reads TGTGCCAGCAGCCCCGTCCCACTAGCGGGAGGAGGGGTCGAGCAGTACTTC.

This clonotype was picked up many times. The chain is built from TRBV6-5 and TRBJ2-6, with D tentatively TRBD1 (6 bases). V was cut by 6 bases and J by 1 base, with 13 bases left in between. The CDR3 has 16 residues. Germline V gives CDR1 MNHEY, CDR2 SVGAGI. The CDR3 nucleotides are TGTGCCAGCAGCAAGCTGACAGGTTCTGGGGCCAACGTCCTGACTTTC. It specifies CASSKLTGSGANVLTF.

The J gene is TRBJ2-4, the V gene TRBV6-6; the D gene is possibly TRBD1 (6 bases). The J call could be wrong; TRBJ2-7 is a better fit for the DNA end. The CDR3 length is 14 residues. In germline, CDR1 is MNHNY, CDR2 SVGAGI (reference sequence). CDR3 in DNA: TGTGCCAGCAGGGTCCAGGGGTCTTCCTACGAGCAGTACTTC. This codes for CASRVQGSSYEQYF.

The J gene is TRBJ1-2, the V gene TRBV3-1; 10 bases fit TRBD1. J lost 5 bases, V lost 5 bases, and 11 bases had no gene match. The CDR3 is 16 amino acids. CDR1 is LGHDT and CDR2 is YNNKEL in the germline V gene (reference sequence). Here the CDR3 DNA reads TGTGCCAGCAGCACCTATGACAGGGGGCGCCGGTATGGCTACACCTTC. Its protein product is CASSTYDRGRRYGYTF.

The chain couples TRBV27 to TRBJ2-3, with 9 bases matching TRBD2. The CDR3 extends over 17 amino acids. Germline CDR1 MNHEY, CDR2 SMNVEV (reference sequence). J gave up 3 bases and V 5 bases, and 12 bases lay outside the gene matches. The CDR3 coding sequence is TGTGCCAGCAGTACCCGGGGGCGCGGGAGGGAAACAGATACGCAGTATTTT. It translates to CASSTRGRGRETDTQYF.

V is TRBV5-6 and J is TRBJ2-5, with D maybe TRBD1 (7 bases). TRBJ2-4 matches the DNA end more closely, so the J call is doubtful. The CDR3 has 16 residues. Germline loops: CDR1 SGHDT, CDR2 YYEEEE. The DNA of the CDR3 is TGTGCCAGCAGCTTGTGGACAGGACGGGGGTTAAACATTCAGTACTTC. Its translation is CASSLWTGRGLNIQYF.

The chain is built from TRBV24-1 and TRBJ2-6; 15 positions agree with TRBD2. The V gene end was trimmed by 2 bases and the J gene end by 3 bases; junction bases not matched to a gene: 7. This CDR3 is built from 20 residues. CDR1 KGHDR and CDR2 SFDVKD come from the germline V gene. The CDR3 DNA follows: TGTGCCACCAGTGATTCCGGACTAGCGGGAGGGCCCAGTGGGGCCAACGTCCTGACTTTC. Its translation is CATSDSGLAGGPSGANVLTF.

The V gene is TRBV4-2, the J gene TRBJ1-2; D may be TRBD1 (5 bases). Between the trimmed V and J ends, which lost 0 bases and 8 bases, there was a span of 13 bases. This CDR3 spans 14 amino acids. Germline assignment: CDR1 LGHNA and CDR2 YNFKEQ. The CDR3 coding sequence is TGTGCCAGCAGCCAAGATAGGGGACGGGGGGGCTACACCTTC. This codes for CASSQDRGRGGYTF.

This clonotype was seen more than once but under ten times. This rearrangement joins TRBV18 to TRBJ2-5; 10 bases are a match to TRBD1. The tail of the sequence fits TRBJ2-7 better, so the J call may be wrong. Germline assignment: CDR1 KGHSH and CDR2 LQKENI. The CDR3 totals 14 residues. Written as DNA, the CDR3 is TGTGCCAGCTCACCGGGGACAGGGGTTTACGAGCAGTACTTC. Protein: CASSPGTGVYEQYF.

The gene calls are TRBV24-1 and TRBJ2-7, with D hard to call. The CDR3 is 11 amino acids. Deletions cut 12 bases from V and 4 bases from J, with 12 bases between. The germline V gene has CDR1 KGHDR and CDR2 SFDVKD. DNA of the CDR3: TGTGCCCCGAACGGGCGGTACGAGCAGTACTTC. This gives the protein CAPNGRYEQYF.

In the case of this clonotype: A junction boundary mismatches the germline segment, possibly from a read error. The chain employs TRBV5-1 and TRBJ2-1; 11 positions match TRBD2. Germline V CDR1 and CDR2: SGHRS, YFSETQ. The CDR3 has 16 amino acids. CDR3 bases: TGCGCCAACAGCTTAGCGGGAGGGAGCTCCTACAATGAGCAGTTCTTC. Translated: CANSLAGGSSYNEQFF.

The rearrangement uses TRBV15 and TRBJ2-4; D gene unclear. From germline, CDR1 is LNHNV and CDR2 YYDKDF (reference sequence). Between the trimmed V and J ends, which lost 1 base and 5 bases, there was a span of 9 bases. The CDR3 contains 14 residues. Written as DNA, the CDR3 is TGTGCCACCAGCAGAGTGGGGTTCGAAAACATTCAGTACTTC. Translated, it gives CATSRVGFENIQYF.

This clonotype was seen only a few times. This rearrangement joins TRBV4-3 to TRBJ2-1; maybe TRBD2 (6 bases). Trimming took off 0 bases at V and 2 bases at J, with 11 bases between the two ends. Germline V gene sequence: CDR1 LGHNA, CDR2 YSLEER. This CDR3 has 16 residues. The CDR3 DNA is TGCGCCAGCAGCCAAGAGGGACTGGGGGCCTACAATGAGCAGTTCTTC. Protein: CASSQEGLGAYNEQFF.

There are many counts of this clonotype. This chain connects TRBV20-1 to TRBJ2-1; D unclear. Germline V CDR1 and CDR2: DFQATT, SNEGSKA (reference sequence). The V end lost 0 bases, the J end lost 6 bases, and 12 bases lay between the germline ends. The CDR3 is 14 residues long. The CDR3: CSARDYSHGNEQFF. The CDR3, as DNA: TGCAGTGCTAGAGACTATTCTCATGGCAATGAGCAGTTCTTC.

This rearrangement joins TRBV29-1 to TRBJ1-1, with 8 bases lining up with TRBD1. J lost 8 bases, V lost 7 bases, and 12 bases had no gene match. There are 13 residues in the CDR3. Germline V gives CDR1 SQVTM, CDR2 ANQGSEA. The CDR3 DNA reads TGCAGCGCCAAACTCTCGGACAGGGAGGAAGCTTTCTTT. Its protein is CSAKLSDREEAFF.

V and J are TRBV3-1 and TRBJ1-2, with D unresolved. CDR3 length: 13 residues. The V gene's germline CDR1 is LGHDT and CDR2 YNNKEL (reference sequence). V was cut by 1 base and J by 9 bases, with 12 bases left in between. The CDR3 is CASSQGYSGRYTF. Here the CDR3 DNA reads TGTGCCAGCAGCCAAGGCTACAGTGGGCGCTACACCTTC.

The chain employs TRBV5-1 and TRBJ2-7, with D perhaps matching TRBD2 (6 bases). The germline V and J ends were trimmed by 4 bases and 5 bases, with 10 bases remaining between them. The V gene's germline CDR1 is SGHRS and CDR2 YFSETQ. This CDR3 has 12 amino acids. The CDR3 loop is CASSKGGHEQYF. In DNA form, the CDR3 reads TGCGCCAGCAGCAAGGGAGGCCACGAGCAGTACTTC.

There are many counts of this clonotype. The CDR3 loop is CASRGLAEGYTQYF. Written as DNA, the CDR3 is TGTGCCAGCAGAGGGCTAGCCGAGGGGTATACGCAGTATTTT. The chain links TRBV27 to TRBJ2-3; D may correspond to TRBD1 or TRBD2 (5 bases each). The V end was cut by 6 bases, the J end by 7 bases, with 17 bases between. The CDR3 spans 14 residues. Germline V lookup: CDR1 MNHEY, CDR2 SMNVEV (reference sequence).

This clonotype was counted between two and nine times. One junction end disagrees with the germline gene, perhaps due to a read error. The gene calls are TRBV20-1 and TRBJ1-2; 8 nucleotides line up with TRBD1. Germline lookup yields CDR1 DFQATT and CDR2 SNEGSKA (reference sequence). This CDR3 region has 16 residues. The CDR3 bases are TGCAGTGCCAGAGGTGTGCCGGCAGGGGGCGACTCTGGCTACACCTTC. It encodes CSARGVPAGGDSGYTF.

This clonotype was recorded a few times. This chain connects TRBV21-1 to TRBJ2-7; TRBD1 reflects the table's D call only, with no check against the DNA. TRBV21-1 is classified as a pseudogene. The CDR3 extends over 15 amino acids. CDR3 in amino acids: CASSKVRGITYEQYF. The CDR3 nucleotides read TGTGCCAGCAGCAAGGTCAGGGGAATAACCTACGAGCAGTACTTC.

This clonotype was seen at least ten times. The chain couples TRBV27 to TRBJ2-1; unclear D gene. This CDR3 is built from 15 residues. V lost 0 bases and J lost 0, with 6 bases in between. CDR1 is MNHEY and CDR2 is SMNVEV in the germline V gene (reference sequence). CDR3 protein: CASSLSVSSYNEQFF. CDR3 bases: TGTGCCAGCAGTTTATCGGTCAGCTCCTACAATGAGCAGTTCTTC.

The rearrangement links TRBV5-5 to TRBJ2-1; TRBD2 matches 10 bases. The junction had 14 bases not matched to a gene; V was cut back by 6 bases and J by 2 bases. Per the germline V gene, CDR1 is SGHKS and CDR2 is YYEKEE (reference sequence). This CDR3 spans 18 amino acids. CDR3 DNA sequence: TGTGCCAGCAACCCCCATTTTTCTAGCGGGGGCCCCTACAATGAGCAGTTCTTC. This sequence encodes CASNPHFSSGGPYNEQFF.

This chain uses TRBV27 with TRBJ2-7; 7 bases line up with TRBD2. Germline trimming cut 3 bases from V and 1 base from J; bases unmatched to any gene: 6. CDR1 and CDR2 (germline): MNHEY, SMNVEV (reference sequence). The CDR3 sequence is 15 residues long. CDR3 bases: TGTGCCAGCAGTTTCCTGCCGGGAGGATCCTACGAGCAGTACTTC. It translates to CASSFLPGGSYEQYF.

This clonotype was counted once. The V gene is TRBV20-1, the J gene TRBJ2-1, with D unresolved. The V and J ends lost 3 bases and 7 bases respectively, with 13 bases between them. In germline, CDR1 is DFQATT, CDR2 SNEGSKA (reference sequence). The CDR3 is 13 amino acids. CDR3 region: CSASRRPGNEQFF. The CDR3 region has the DNA TGCAGTGCTAGCCGGCGACCCGGGAATGAGCAGTTCTTC.